The 20 T cell receptor beta chains below were found in one sample sequenced in a study of control samples from healthy donors and cancer patients. Method: immunoSEQ multiplex PCR; TCRdb's copy keeps in-frame clones and lacks some. The data show 90,000 to 150,000 clones, around 88% seen once. The sequencing sample was made of blood. Receptors originate from a man aged 40-55 years in good health.

The sample holds a few counts of this clone. The V call is TRBV2, the J call TRBJ2-7; D may match TRBD1 or TRBD2 (5 bases each). CDR1 and CDR2 from the germline V gene are SNHLY and FYNNEI. V was pared by 6 bases and J by 4 bases, with 13 bases between. The CDR3 runs to 13 residues. CDR3 in amino acids: CASSRDGPYEQYF. The DNA for the CDR3 is TGTGCCAGCAGCCGGGACGGCCCGTACGAGCAGTACTTC.

The chain combines TRBV18 with TRBJ2-5; TRBD2 aligns across 7 bases. In germline, CDR1 is KGHSH, CDR2 LQKENI. The CDR3 length is 12 residues. V shed 8 bases and J 3 bases; nucleotides not matched to a gene: 3. CDR3: CASTGTKETQYF. The CDR3 DNA reads TGTGCCAGCACCGGGACTAAAGAGACCCAGTACTTC.

This chain joins TRBV9 and TRBJ2-5; 8 bases are a match to TRBD2. CDR1 SGDLS and CDR2 YYNGEE come from the germline V gene. The CDR3 consists of 18 residues. The trim removed 1 base at V and 4 bases at J, leaving 15 bases unmatched. The CDR3 bases are TGTGCCAGCAGCGTATTAGGAGTCGGGCTAGCGGGCGGAGAGACCCAGTACTTC. As protein: CASSVLGVGLAGGETQYF.

This chain uses TRBV6-5 with TRBJ2-5, with D tentatively TRBD2 (5 bases). Per germline, CDR1 MNHEY and CDR2 SVGAGI. Trimming stripped 6 bases from V and 5 bases from J, with 13 bases between. The CDR3 is 13 amino acids. The chain's CDR3 is CASSPGTRETQYF. As DNA, the CDR3 is TGTGCCAGCAGCCCGGGAACGAGGGAGACCCAGTACTTC.

This chain uses TRBV7-3 with TRBJ1-6; D might be TRBD1 (5 bases). V dropped 7 bases and J dropped 5 bases, with 12 bases sitting between them. The germline V gene has CDR1 SGHTA and CDR2 FQGTGA. There are 14 residues in the CDR3. The CDR3 loop reads CASKMGRDNSPLHF. The CDR3 coding sequence is TGTGCCAGCAAAATGGGCAGGGATAATTCACCCCTCCACTTT.

V usage is TRBV2 and J usage is TRBJ1-5; D gene ambiguous. Germline V gene sequence: CDR1 SNHLY, CDR2 FYNNEI. The CDR3 consists of 15 residues. With 2 bases removed from V and 3 bases from J, the gap between germline ends came to 11 bases. The CDR3 DNA sequence: TGTGCCAGCAGTGAACAAGGACTTGTCAATCAGCCCCAGCATTTT. Translating gives CASSEQGLVNQPQHF. Full variable domain (rest looked up from reference TRBV2 and TRBJ1-5): EPEVTQTPSHQVTQMGQEVILRCVPISNHLYFYWYRQILGQKVEFLVSFYNNEISEKSEIFDDQFSVERPDGSNFTLKIRSTKLEDSAMYFCASSEQGLVNQPQHFGDGTRLSIL.

The chain employs TRBV9 and TRBJ1-4; D is possibly TRBD1 (6 bases). The CDR3 sequence is 13 residues long. The V end lost 4 bases, the J end lost 10 bases, and 14 bases lay between the germline ends. Germline V gives CDR1 SGDLS, CDR2 YYNGEE. The CDR3 loop reads CASSSGSGAKLFF. For the CDR3, the DNA is TGTGCCAGCAGCTCCGGCTCAGGGGCAAAACTGTTTTTT.

The chain combines TRBV7-8 with TRBJ1-1, with D unresolved. Germline-derived CDR1 and CDR2 are SGHVS and FQNEAQ. Trimming pared 1 base from V and 8 bases from J, leaving 14 bases between. This CDR3 has 14 amino acids. CDR3 amino acids: CASSLVGMGDEAFF. The DNA for the CDR3 is TGTGCCAGCAGCTTAGTAGGCATGGGAGACGAAGCTTTCTTT.

This clone has more than one count but fewer than ten. The gene calls are TRBV30 and TRBJ1-2; tentatively, D is TRBD1 (5 bases). V lost 4 bases and J 5 bases, leaving 17 bases between the germline ends. The CDR3 totals 14 residues. Germline loops: CDR1 GTSNPN, CDR2 SVGIG (reference sequence). CDR3 coding DNA: TGTGCCTGGACGGGGGACTCTTCCTCGTATGGCTACACCTTC. Its protein product is CAWTGDSSSYGYTF.

CDR3 in DNA: TGTGCCAGCAGTGACTCCTGGAACACTGAAGCTTTCTTT. Translation: CASSDSWNTEAFF. The J gene is TRBJ1-1, the V gene TRBV6-4; D uncertain. CDR3 length: 13 amino acids. The V gene lost 0 bases and the J gene lost 1 base, with 3 bases spanning the gap. Per the germline V gene, CDR1 is MRHNA and CDR2 is SNTAGT.

CDR3 loop: CASSVVRGLLNSPLHF. In DNA, the CDR3 is TGTGCCAGCAGCGTAGTCAGGGGGCTATTAAATTCACCCCTCCACTTT. The rearrangement links TRBV9 to TRBJ1-6, with 8 bases aligning to TRBD1. The CDR3 sequence is 16 residues long. V shed 0 bases and J 7 bases; nucleotides not matched to a gene: 6. Germline V gene data show CDR1 as SGDLS and CDR2 as YYNGEE.

This chain connects TRBV7-9 to TRBJ2-7; 10 bases agree with TRBD1. Germline values: CDR1 SEHNR, CDR2 FQNEAQ (reference sequence). J gave up 4 bases and V 4 bases, and 4 bases lay outside the gene matches. The CDR3 extends over 14 amino acids. The CDR3 DNA sequence: TGTGCCAGCAGCTCTGACAGGGGGCTATACGAGCAGTACTTC. Its protein is CASSSDRGLYEQYF. Full variable domain (remainder filled in from reference TRBV7-9 and TRBJ2-7): DTGVSQNPRHKITKRGQNVTFRCDPISEHNRLYWYRQTLGQGPEFLTYFQNEAQLEKSRLLSDRFSAERPKGSFSTLEIQRTEQGDSAMYLCASSSDRGLYEQYFGPGTRLTVT.

The V call is TRBV2, the J call TRBJ2-2; D gene ambiguous. Per germline, CDR1 SNHLY and CDR2 FYNNEI. The CDR3 totals 10 residues. Trimming pared 4 bases from V and 8 bases from J, leaving 2 bases between. The CDR3 region is CASSVGELFF. The CDR3 DNA follows: TGTGCCAGCAGTGTAGGGGAGCTGTTTTTT.

The chain links TRBV19 to TRBJ1-5; possibly TRBD1 for D (5 bases). The CDR3 contains 14 residues. The V gene's germline CDR1 is LNHDA and CDR2 SQIVND (reference sequence). Trimming left V 3 bases short and J 0 bases short, with 6 bases between. The CDR3 loop is CASSMTVSNQPQHF. CDR3 nucleotide sequence: TGTGCCAGTAGTATGACAGTTAGCAATCAGCCCCAGCATTTT.

On this clone: Other DNA variants within this sample encode the same CDR3. The CDR3 DNA reads TGTGCCGCACGAGGATCTAACGACGAGCAGTACTTC. Amino acid sequence: CAARGSNDEQYF. This chain connects TRBV10-3 to TRBJ2-7; D ambiguous. Between the trimmed V and J ends, which lost 11 bases and 5 bases, there was a span of 16 bases. From germline, CDR1 is ENHRY and CDR2 SYGVKD. The length of the CDR3 is 12 residues.

The gene calls are TRBV3-1 (or the pseudogene TRBV3-2) and TRBJ1-4; D remains ambiguous. CDR1 LGHDT and CDR2 YNNKEL come from the germline V gene (reference sequence). Between the trimmed V and J ends, which lost 0 bases and 4 bases, there was a span of 6 bases. This CDR3 spans 14 amino acids. The CDR3 bases are TGTGCCAGCAGCCAAGATAACCTTAATGAAAAACTGTTTTTT. It is translated as CASSQDNLNEKLFF.

V is TRBV6-2 or TRBV6-3 and J is TRBJ1-1, with a possible D match to TRBD1 (5 bases). The CDR3 length is 14 residues. In germline, CDR1 is MNHEY, CDR2 SVGEGT. V lost 2 bases to trimming and J lost 4 bases, with 11 bases between them. CDR3 in DNA: TGTGCCAGCAGTTACGCCGGGACGGCCACTGAAGCTTTCTTT. It codes for CASSYAGTATEAFF.

This rearrangement joins TRBV9 to TRBJ2-7; 16 bases match TRBD2. Trimming at V came to 6 bases and at J to 3 bases, leaving 9 bases not matched to a gene. CDR1 SGDLS and CDR2 YYNGEE come from the germline V gene. The CDR3 extends over 17 amino acids. This chain's CDR3 is CASNGTSGGVDGYEQYF. The CDR3 DNA reads TGTGCCAGCAACGGGACTAGCGGGGGGGTTGATGGCTACGAGCAGTACTTC.

The V and J genes are TRBV6-5 and TRBJ2-2; 14 bases match TRBD2. The CDR3 loop spans 15 amino acids. From germline, CDR1 is MNHEY and CDR2 SVGAGI. Trimming took 4 bases from V and 9 from J; bases not matched to a gene: 4. CDR3 bases: TGTGCCAGCAGTTTGACTAGCGGGGGGGCACGGGAGCTGTTTTTT. It specifies CASSLTSGGARELFF.

DNA of the CDR3: TGCGCCAGCAGCTTGGAAGGCCTAGGGCTATATGGCTACACCTTC. Protein product: CASSLEGLGLYGYTF. The chain has TRBV5-1 and TRBJ1-2; D remains unclear. This CDR3 region has 15 residues. Trimming took off 0 bases at V and 5 bases at J, with 14 bases between the two ends. CDR1 is SGHRS and CDR2 is YFSETQ in the germline V gene.